This T cell receptor (beta chain) was found in a study of early T cells in non-severe SARS-CoV-2 infection. This clonotype appeared a few times. V was shortened by 5 bases and J by 4 bases, with 9 bases between the two germline ends. Germline V CDR1 and CDR2: SEHNR, FQNEAQ (reference sequence). The CDR3 spans 13 residues. Individual cDNA molecules were tagged with unique molecular identifiers. TCRdb reanalysed the 5' RACE reads using MiXCR and keeps one entry per CDR3 protein. The sample includes tens of thousands of distinct CDR3 sequences, more than 9.5% of them seen just once. The specimen was whole blood, collected at baseline. The receptor was derived from an adult who was a healthcare worker with PCR-confirmed SARS-CoV-2 infection or an uninfected control (not recorded which). The V and J genes are TRBV7-9 and TRBJ2-1; possibly TRBD1 for D (6 bases). CDR3 bases: TGTGCCAGCAGCCGGGACATTTACAATGAGCAGTTCTTC. Translating gives CASSRDIYNEQFF.